The T cell receptor beta chain under discussion was sequenced for a study of beta chain features in type 1 diabetes. Overall study context: What patients shared with healthy donors was a similar profile of age, gender and cell yields. The study's findings and limits: For type 1 diabetes patients, VDJ junctions showed fewer insertions and more deletions. When cDNA is sequenced, cells with high TCR expression could be over-represented.

With respect to this clone: The antigen remains undetermined.

Expressed TCRB transcripts were sequenced because the isolated RNA had all been reverse transcribed beforehand. Clones were read by immunoSEQ multiplex PCR, and TCRdb kept only the in-frame ones, dropping some. The table records some 220,000 clones, under 13% of them present only once. Blood was collected once per donor into heparin, averaging about 116 mL. V shed 8 bases and J shed 0 bases, with 11 bases lying between them. Germline V gene sequence: CDR1 SGHAT, CDR2 FQDESV (reference sequence). The CDR3 sequence is 14 residues long. V and J are TRBV11-1 and TRBJ2-1, with D tentatively TRBD2 (5 bases). Sequences were obtained from central memory CD4+ T cells from blood. The clonotype originates from a young man in good health. The CDR3 region has the DNA TGTGCCAGCGGACCCGACTACTCCTACAATGAGCAGTTCTTC. This sequence encodes CASGPDYSYNEQFF.